A single sample gave rise to the 5 T cell receptor beta chains below, sequenced in a study of T cell responses to AZD1222 COVID-19 vaccine. The data were produced by immunoSEQ multiplex PCR, yet TCRdb's version contains in-frame clones alone and is incomplete. The table lists about 140,000 clones, 80% to 95% of them singletons. The starting material was peripheral blood, obtained on day 0 of AZD1222 vaccination. All receptors come from an adult in good health.

The chain has TRBV2 and TRBJ1-2; D is unclear. Looked up from germline, CDR1 is SNHLY and CDR2 is FYNNEI. This CDR3 comprises 15 residues. V lost 5 bases to trimming and J lost 5 bases, with 18 bases between them. The CDR3 is CASSPLWTSFYGYTF. Here the CDR3 DNA reads TGTGCCAGCAGTCCGCTCTGGACCTCCTTTTATGGCTACACCTTC.

The rearrangement uses TRBV29-1 and TRBJ2-1, with 7 nucleotides matching TRBD2. The CDR3 loop spans 15 amino acids. From germline, CDR1 is SQVTM and CDR2 ANQGSEA. V shed 1 base, J shed 0 bases, and the junction held 3 bases outside the gene matches. The CDR3 DNA follows: TGCAGCGTTGAAGGCGCGGGGGACTCCTACAATGAGCAGTTCTTC. Its translation is CSVEGAGDSYNEQFF.

The chain recombines TRBV13 with TRBJ1-3, with a weak D call TRBD1 (6 bases). Per the germline V gene, CDR1 is PRHDT and CDR2 is FYEKMQ (reference sequence). Trimming pared 5 bases from V and 2 bases from J, leaving 16 bases between. The CDR3 extends over 16 amino acids. The CDR3 nucleotides are TGTGCCAGCAGCACCGGGCCCGCAGGGGCTGGAAACACCATATATTTT. Residues: CASSTGPAGAGNTIYF.

The V and J genes are TRBV6-4 and TRBJ2-1; TRBD2 matches 8 bases. CDR3 length equals 14 residues. The germline V gene encodes CDR1 MRHNA and CDR2 SNTAGT. The V gene end was trimmed by 4 bases and the J gene end by 4 bases; junction bases not matched to a gene: 3. The CDR3 protein is CASSVLAGYNEQFF. For the CDR3, the DNA is TGTGCCAGCAGTGTTTTAGCGGGATACAATGAGCAGTTCTTC.

This clone has a single count. V and J are TRBV5-1 and TRBJ1-1, with a possible D match to TRBD1 (6 bases). CDR1 and CDR2 from the germline V gene are SGHRS and YFSETQ. Trimming stripped 7 bases from V and 1 base from J, with 17 bases between. There are 15 residues in the CDR3. CDR3 residues: CASSPSGGRNTEAFF. The CDR3 DNA sequence: TGCGCCAGCTCACCCTCCGGGGGGCGGAACACTGAAGCTTTCTTT.